The present T cell receptor beta chain was sequenced within a study of T cells expressing NK-cell markers. About the research overall: Seven of the eight sequenced donors were classified as HCMV-seropositive, and one was classified as seronegative.

Study results and caveats: The contribution of dominant NKG2C+ clonotypes to CD8+ T cells in six donors was roughly 1.0-7.0%.

The CDR3 spans 16 residues. The germline gives CDR1 SGHVS, CDR2 FQNEAQ. Comments on this clonotype: Its specificity is not known.

UMI-tagged 5'RACE template switching yielded the TCR beta cDNA. TCRdb reprocessed the 5' RACE reads; each CDR3 protein has one entry and no DNA is given. Its listing shows hundreds of thousands of distinct CDR3 sequences. The V and J genes are TRBV7-8 and TRBJ1-2; TCRdb's D gene call, TRBD1, goes unchecked for lack of DNA. The specimen was blood T cells: a sorted CD56 or NKG2C T cell subset, CD4+ or CD8+ T cells, or bulk PBMC T cells (not recorded which). The receptor comes from a woman aged 18 to 75 in good health. The CDR3: CASSLRETGKTYGYTF.